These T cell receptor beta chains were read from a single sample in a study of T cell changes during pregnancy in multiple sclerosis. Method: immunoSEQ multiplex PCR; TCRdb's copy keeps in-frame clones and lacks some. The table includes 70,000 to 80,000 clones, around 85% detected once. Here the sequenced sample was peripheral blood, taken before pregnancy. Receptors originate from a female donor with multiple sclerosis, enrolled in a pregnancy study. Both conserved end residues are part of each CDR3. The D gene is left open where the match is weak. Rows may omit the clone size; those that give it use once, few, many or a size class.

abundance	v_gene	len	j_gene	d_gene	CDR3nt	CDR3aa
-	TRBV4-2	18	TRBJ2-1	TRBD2	TGTGCCAGCAGCGCGAGACGAGGGGGACTAGCGGACTACAATGAGCAGTTCTTC	CASSARRGGLADYNEQFF
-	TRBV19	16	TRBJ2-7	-	TGTGCCAGTAGTATAGGGCTTCTCAGGACAGTCCACGAGCAGTACTTC	CASSIGLLRTVHEQYF
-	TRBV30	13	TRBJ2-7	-	TGTGCCTGGTCCCCTCTCAGCTCCTACGAGCAGTACTTC	CAWSPLSSYEQYF
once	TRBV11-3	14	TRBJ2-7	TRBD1	TGTGCCAGCAGCTTAAACACAGGGGTTTACGAGCAGTACTTC	CASSLNTGVYEQYF
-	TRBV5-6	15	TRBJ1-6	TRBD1	TGTGCCAGCAGCTCATTGACAGGGATTTATTCACCCCTCCACTTT	CASSSLTGIYSPLHF
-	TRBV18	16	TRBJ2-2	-	TGTGCCAGCTCACCGCAGGGAGGAACGAACACCGGGGAGCTGTTTTTT	CASSPQGGTNTGELFF
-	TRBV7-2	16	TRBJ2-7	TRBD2	TGTGCCAGCAGCTCGTTCCCGGGACTAGCGACGGGTGAGCAGTACTTC	CASSSFPGLATGEQYF
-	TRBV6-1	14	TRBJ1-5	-	TGTGCCAGCAGTGACAGCCTAGTCAATCAGCCCCAGCATTTT	CASSDSLVNQPQHF
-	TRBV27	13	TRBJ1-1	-	TGTGCCAGCAGTTTCGCAGAGAACACTGAAGCTTTCTTT	CASSFAENTEAFF
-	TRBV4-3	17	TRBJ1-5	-	TGCGCCAGCAGCCAATCAGAGAGGGTTTATAGCAATCAGCCCCAGCATTTT	CASSQSERVYSNQPQHF
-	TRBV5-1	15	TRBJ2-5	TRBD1	TGCGCCAGCAGCTTGGGACAGGGGATAGGAAAGACCCAGTACTTC	CASSLGQGIGKTQYF
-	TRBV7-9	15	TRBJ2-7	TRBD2	TGTGCCAGCAGCCGGGGTGCGGGGGACTCCTACGAGCAGTACTTC	CASSRGAGDSYEQYF
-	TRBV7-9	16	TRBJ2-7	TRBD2	TGTGCCAGCAGCTCAGGGACTAGCGGGAGCTCCTACGAGCAGTACTTC	CASSSGTSGSSYEQYF
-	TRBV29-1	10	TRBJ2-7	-	TGCAGCGTCGGGAGCTACGAGCAGTACTTC	CSVGSYEQYF
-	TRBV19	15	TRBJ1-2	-	TGTGCCAGTAGTGACTCGACGGGTGGTGGCGGTGGCTACACCTTC	CASSDSTGGGGGYTF
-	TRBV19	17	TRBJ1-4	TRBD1	TGTGCCAGTAGTTCCCGGGACAGGGTAGGAGCTAATGAAAAACTGTTTTTT	CASSSRDRVGANEKLFF
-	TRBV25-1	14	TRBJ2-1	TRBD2	TGTGCCAGCAAAACGAGCGGGGACTACAATGAGCAGTTCTTC	CASKTSGDYNEQFF
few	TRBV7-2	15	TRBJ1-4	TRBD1	TGTGCCAGCAGCCCCACCGGGACAGCTAATGAAAAACTGTTTTTT	CASSPTGTANEKLFF
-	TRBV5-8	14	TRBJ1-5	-	TGTGCCAGCAGCTTCGACGGAGATTGGCAGCCCCAGCATTTT	CASSFDGDWQPQHF
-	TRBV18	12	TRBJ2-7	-	TGTGCCAGCTCACCTCGTGTCCACGAGCAGTACTTC	CASSPRVHEQYF
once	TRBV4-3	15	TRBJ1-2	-	TGCGCCAGCAGCCAAGTTCCGGAGGGCAACTATGGCTACACCTTC	CASSQVPEGNYGYTF
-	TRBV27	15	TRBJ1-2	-	TGTGCCAGCAGTTTGGCCGTTGGAGGGGTCGGGGGCTACACCTTC	CASSLAVGGVGGYTF
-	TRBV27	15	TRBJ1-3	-	TGTGCCAGCAGGCCACGGGACAACTCTGGAAACACCATATATTTT	CASRPRDNSGNTIYF
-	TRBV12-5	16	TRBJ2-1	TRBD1	TGTGCTAGTGGTTTGACCTGGACAGGGGAGGACAATGAGCAGTTCTTC	CASGLTWTGEDNEQFF
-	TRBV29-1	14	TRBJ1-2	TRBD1	TGCAGCGTTGAAAAGACAGGGGCTAGTGATGGCTACACCTTC	CSVEKTGASDGYTF
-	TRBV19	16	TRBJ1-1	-	TGTGCCAGTAGTTCCATTCGCGGAGGTGGGAACACTGAAGCTTTCTTT	CASSSIRGGGNTEAFF
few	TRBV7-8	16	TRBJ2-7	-	TGTGCCAGCAGCTTAGATTCGGCAGGGTTGACCTACGAGCAGTACTTC	CASSLDSAGLTYEQYF
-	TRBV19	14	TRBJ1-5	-	TGTGCCAGTAGTCGGACAGTCTCTAATCAGCCCCAGCATTTT	CASSRTVSNQPQHF
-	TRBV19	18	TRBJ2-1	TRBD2	TGTGCCAGTAGTCCCCCCCCCAGCGGGAGTTTCTCCTACAATGAGCAGTTCTTC	CASSPPPSGSFSYNEQFF
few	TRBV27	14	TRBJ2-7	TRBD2	TGTGCCAGCAGTGCTAGACTAGCGGGGGGCGAGCAGTACTTC	CASSARLAGGEQYF
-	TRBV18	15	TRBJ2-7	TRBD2	TGTGCCAGCTCACCACCGGCGGGAGCCGCCTACGAGCAGTACTTC	CASSPPAGAAYEQYF
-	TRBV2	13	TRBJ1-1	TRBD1	TGTGCCAGCAGTGGACAGGGGTTGACTGAAGCTTTCTTT	CASSGQGLTEAFF
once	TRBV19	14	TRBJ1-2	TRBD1	TGTGCCAGTAGGATACAGGGGCGCAACTATGGCTACACCTTC	CASRIQGRNYGYTF
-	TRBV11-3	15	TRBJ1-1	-	TGTGCCAGCAGCTTCCGGAAGAGACAGAACACTGAAGCTTTCTTT	CASSFRKRQNTEAFF
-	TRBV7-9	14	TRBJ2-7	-	TGTGCCAGCAGCAGAAACAGTGATTCCTACGAGCAGTACTTC	CASSRNSDSYEQYF
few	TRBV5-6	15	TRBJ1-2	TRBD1	TGTGCCAGCAGTAGGCGACAGGGGGCTGACTATGGCTACACCTTC	CASSRRQGADYGYTF
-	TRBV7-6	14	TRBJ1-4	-	TGTGCCAGCAGCTTAGAACAGGGAGATGAAAAACTGTTTTTT	CASSLEQGDEKLFF